These 7 T cell receptor beta chains were all obtained from the same sample, sequenced in a study of molecular identifiers for immune sequencing clone quantification. One entry per CDR3 protein, called by TCRdb with MiXCR from the PCR reads. Among approximately 59,000 distinct CDR3 sequences listed, roughly 18% were seen once. The sample taken for sequencing was naive CD8+ T cells from blood, with Jurkat cell RNA spiked in. The subset is: FACS-sorted CD8+CD4-CCR7+CD45RA+ naive T cells. Source of these receptors: a human donor in good health. Some libraries in this study had Jurkat cell RNA spiked in.

In its sample, this clonotype was seen many times. The chain links TRBV21-1 to TRBJ2-5. TRBV21-1 is described as a pseudogene. The CDR3 runs 12 residues. The chain's CDR3 is CASSRGQETQYF. CDR3 in DNA: TGTGCCAGCAGCAGGGGCCAAGAGACCCAGTACTTC.

This clonotype was picked up many times. This chain links TRBV28 with TRBJ1-1, with 8 bases matching TRBD1. The ends lost 7 bases at V and 0 bases at J; junction bases unmatched: 13. CDR3 length: 17 amino acids. From germline, CDR1 is MDHEN and CDR2 SYDVKM. The CDR3 loop reads CASTLRGTGNMNTEAFF. CDR3 coding DNA: TGTGCCAGCACCCTCAGGGGGACAGGCAACATGAACACTGAAGCTTTCTTT.

This clonotype was observed a handful of times. The J gene is TRBJ2-2, the V gene TRBV9; 7 bases line up with TRBD1. This CDR3 has 14 residues. Germline V gives CDR1 SGDLS, CDR2 YYNGEE. V shed 0 bases and J 7 bases; nucleotides not matched to a gene: 3. CDR3 nucleotide sequence: TGTGCCAGCAGCGTAGAGGGGGCAGGCGGGGAGCTGTTTTTT. Encoded protein: CASSVEGAGGELFF. The entire variable domain, with the rest obtained from reference TRBV9 and TRBJ2-2, is as follows: DSGVTQTPKHLITATGQRVTLRCSPRSGDLSVYWYQQSLDQGLQFLIQYYNGEERAKGNILERFSAQQFPDLHSELNLSSLELGDSALYFCASSVEGAGGELFFGEGSRLTVL.

This clonotype was found once. One end of the junction varies from germline; a read error may be responsible. The gene calls are TRBV3-1 and TRBJ2-1, with 8 bases lining up with TRBD2. Germline V gene sequence: CDR1 LGHDT, CDR2 YNNKEL (reference sequence). CDR3 length: 19 amino acids. DNA of the CDR3: TGTGCCAGCAGCCCCTATGACGCGGGAGGATTTCCTTCCTACAATGAGCGGTTCTTC. This gives the protein CASSPYDAGGFPSYNERFF.

This clonotype was detected many times. The genes are TRBV4-1 and TRBJ2-7; D possibly corresponds to TRBD2 (7 bases). This CDR3 comprises 15 residues. Trimming shortened V by 9 bases and J by 7 bases, and 25 bases separated the two germline ends. The germline gives CDR1 MGHRA, CDR2 YSYEKL. CDR3: CARGGGRLDSGEQYF. DNA of the CDR3: TGCGCCAGAGGGGGGGGGCGCCTCGATTCGGGAGAGCAGTACTTC.

This clonotype was seen repeatedly, ten times or more. V and J are TRBV7-9 and TRBJ2-4, with D unresolved. CDR1 SEHNR and CDR2 FQNEAQ come from the germline V gene (reference sequence). The V end lost 1 base, the J end lost 6 bases, and 10 bases lay between the germline ends. The CDR3 is made up of 14 amino acids. The CDR3 DNA reads TGTGCCAGCAGCTTAGTTCGGACCGTAAACATTCAGTACTTC. Protein product: CASSLVRTVNIQYF.

The chain has TRBV28 and TRBJ2-1; 9 nucleotides align to TRBD2. The germline CDR1 and CDR2 sequences are MDHEN and SYDVKM. CDR3 length equals 16 residues. The V gene end was trimmed by 3 bases and the J gene end by 4 bases; junction bases not matched to a gene: 7. As DNA, the CDR3 is TGTGCCAGCAGTTTGGATCTAGCGGGGAAATACAATGAGCAGTTCTTC. It specifies CASSLDLAGKYNEQFF.